One TCR beta chain is described in this entry. TCRdb keeps only in-frame clones here, not all; method: immunoSEQ multiplex PCR. The repertoire has some 60,000 clones, around 92% of them found once; the top ten carry 0.7% to 1%. V was clipped by 0 bases and J by 6 bases, with 9 bases between them. Germline CDR1 reads KGHSH; CDR2 reads LQKENI. CDR3 length: 14 residues. This specimen belongs to a study of T cell changes during pregnancy in multiple sclerosis. The sequencing used peripheral blood, collected in the first trimester of pregnancy. This receptor was taken from a female donor with multiple sclerosis, enrolled in a pregnancy study. The chain combines TRBV18 with TRBJ2-1, with D unresolved. The CDR3 loop reads CASSPPRYPNEQFF. The CDR3 DNA follows: TGTGCCAGCTCACCACCGCGGTACCCCAATGAGCAGTTCTTC.